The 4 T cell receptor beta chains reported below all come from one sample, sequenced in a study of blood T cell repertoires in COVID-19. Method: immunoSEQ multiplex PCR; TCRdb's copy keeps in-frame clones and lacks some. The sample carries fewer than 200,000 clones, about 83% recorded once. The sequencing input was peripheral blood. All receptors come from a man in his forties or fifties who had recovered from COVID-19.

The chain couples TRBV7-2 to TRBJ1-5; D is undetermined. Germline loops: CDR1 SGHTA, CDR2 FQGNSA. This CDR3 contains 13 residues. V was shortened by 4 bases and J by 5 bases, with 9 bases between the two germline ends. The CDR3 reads CASSSVQDQPQHF. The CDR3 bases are TGTGCCAGCAGCTCGGTCCAGGATCAGCCCCAGCATTTT.

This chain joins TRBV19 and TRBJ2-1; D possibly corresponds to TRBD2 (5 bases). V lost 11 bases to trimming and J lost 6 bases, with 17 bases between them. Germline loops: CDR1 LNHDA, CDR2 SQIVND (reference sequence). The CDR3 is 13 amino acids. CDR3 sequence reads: CASMGRFLNEQFF. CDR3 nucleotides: TGTGCCTCGATGGGGAGATTCCTCAATGAGCAGTTCTTC.

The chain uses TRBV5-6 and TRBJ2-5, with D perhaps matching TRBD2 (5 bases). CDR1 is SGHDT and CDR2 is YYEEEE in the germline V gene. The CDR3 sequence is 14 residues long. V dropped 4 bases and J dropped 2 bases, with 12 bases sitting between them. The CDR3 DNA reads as TGTGCCAGCAGCACCCGGGAAGCACAAGAGACCCAGTACTTC. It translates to CASSTREAQETQYF.

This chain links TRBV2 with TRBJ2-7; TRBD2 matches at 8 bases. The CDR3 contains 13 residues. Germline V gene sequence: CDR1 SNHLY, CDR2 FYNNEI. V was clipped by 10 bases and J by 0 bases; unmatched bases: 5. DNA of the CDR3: TGTGCCATTAGCGGGGCTAGCTCCTACGAGCAGTACTTC. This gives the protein CAISGASSYEQYF.